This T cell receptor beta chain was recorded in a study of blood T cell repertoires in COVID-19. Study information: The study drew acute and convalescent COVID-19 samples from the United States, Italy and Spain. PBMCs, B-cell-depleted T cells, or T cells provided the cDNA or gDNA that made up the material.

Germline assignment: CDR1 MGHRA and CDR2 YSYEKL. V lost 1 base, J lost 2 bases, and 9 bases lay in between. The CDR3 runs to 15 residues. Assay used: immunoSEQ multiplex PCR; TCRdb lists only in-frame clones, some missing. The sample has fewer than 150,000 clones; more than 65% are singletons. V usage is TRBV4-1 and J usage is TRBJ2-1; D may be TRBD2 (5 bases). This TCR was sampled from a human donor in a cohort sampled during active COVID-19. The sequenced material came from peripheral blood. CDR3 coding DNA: TGCGCCAGCAGCCAAGCCCCAGCGGCCTACAATGAGCAGTTCTTC. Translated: CASSQAPAAYNEQFF.